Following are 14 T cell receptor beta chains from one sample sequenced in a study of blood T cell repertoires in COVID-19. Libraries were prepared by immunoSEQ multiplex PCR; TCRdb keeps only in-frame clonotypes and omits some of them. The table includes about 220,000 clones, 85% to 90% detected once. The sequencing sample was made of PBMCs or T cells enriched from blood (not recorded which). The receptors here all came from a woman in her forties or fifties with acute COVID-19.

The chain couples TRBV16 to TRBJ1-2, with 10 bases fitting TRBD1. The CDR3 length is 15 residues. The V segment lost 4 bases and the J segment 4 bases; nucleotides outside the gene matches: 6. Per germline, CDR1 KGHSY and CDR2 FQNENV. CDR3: CASSPRTGGGYGYTF. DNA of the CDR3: TGTGCCAGCAGCCCGAGGACAGGGGGAGGCTATGGCTACACCTTC.

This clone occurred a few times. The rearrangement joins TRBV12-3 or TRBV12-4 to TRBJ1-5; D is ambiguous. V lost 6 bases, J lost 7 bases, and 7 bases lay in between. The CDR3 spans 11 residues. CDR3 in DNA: TGTGCCAGCAGCTCCGGGCAGCCCCAGCATTTT. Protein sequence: CASSSGQPQHF.

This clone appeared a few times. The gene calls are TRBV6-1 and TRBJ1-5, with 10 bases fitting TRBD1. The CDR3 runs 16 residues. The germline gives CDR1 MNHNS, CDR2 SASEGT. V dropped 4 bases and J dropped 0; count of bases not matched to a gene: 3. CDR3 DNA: TGTGCCAGCAGTGCCTGGGACAGGGGTAGCAATCAGCCCCAGCATTTT. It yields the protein CASSAWDRGSNQPQHF.

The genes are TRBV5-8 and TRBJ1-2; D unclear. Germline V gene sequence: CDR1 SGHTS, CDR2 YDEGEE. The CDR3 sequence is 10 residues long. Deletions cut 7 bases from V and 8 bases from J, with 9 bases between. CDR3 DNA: TGTGCCAGCCCCAAACTCGGCTACACCTTC. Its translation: CASPKLGYTF. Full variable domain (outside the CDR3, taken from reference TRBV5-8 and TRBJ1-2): EAGVTQSPTHLIKTRGQQATLRCSPISGHTSVYWYQQALGLGLQFLLWYDEGEERNRGNFPPRFSGRQFPNYSSELNVNALELEDSALYLCASPKLGYTFGSGTRLTVV.

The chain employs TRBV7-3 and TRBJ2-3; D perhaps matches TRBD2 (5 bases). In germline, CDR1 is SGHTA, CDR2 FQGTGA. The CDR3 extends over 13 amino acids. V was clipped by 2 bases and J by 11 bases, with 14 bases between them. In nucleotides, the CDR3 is TGTGCCAGCAGCTTAGGACGGGGAATGGGGCAGTATTTT. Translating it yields CASSLGRGMGQYF. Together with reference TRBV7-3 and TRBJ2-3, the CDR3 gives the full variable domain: GAGVSQTPSNKVTEKGKYVELRCDPISGHTALYWYRQSLGQGPEFLIYFQGTGAADDSGLPNDRFFAVRPEGSVSTLKIQRTERGDSAVYLCASSLGRGMGQYFGPGTRLTVL.

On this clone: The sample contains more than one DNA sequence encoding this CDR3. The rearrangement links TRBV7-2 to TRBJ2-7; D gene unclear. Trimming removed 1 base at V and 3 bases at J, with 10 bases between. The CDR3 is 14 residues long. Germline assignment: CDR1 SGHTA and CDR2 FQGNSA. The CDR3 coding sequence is TGTGCCAGCAGCTTAGGAACAGCCAGCTACGAGCAGTACTTC. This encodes CASSLGTASYEQYF.

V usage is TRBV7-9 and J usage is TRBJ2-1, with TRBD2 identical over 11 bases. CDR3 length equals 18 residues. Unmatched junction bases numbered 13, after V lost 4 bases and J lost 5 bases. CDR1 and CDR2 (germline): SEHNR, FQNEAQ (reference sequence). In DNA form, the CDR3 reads TGTGCCAGCAGCTCGTCTACTAGCGGGAGCCAGGTCCACAATGAGCAGTTCTTC. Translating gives CASSSSTSGSQVHNEQFF.

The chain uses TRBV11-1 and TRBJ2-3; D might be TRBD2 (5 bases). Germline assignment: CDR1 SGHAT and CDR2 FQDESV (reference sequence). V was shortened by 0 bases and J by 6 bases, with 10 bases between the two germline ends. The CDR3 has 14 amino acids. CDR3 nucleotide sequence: TGTGCCAGCAGCTTAGCGGGAGCAACGGATACGCAGTATTTT. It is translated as CASSLAGATDTQYF.

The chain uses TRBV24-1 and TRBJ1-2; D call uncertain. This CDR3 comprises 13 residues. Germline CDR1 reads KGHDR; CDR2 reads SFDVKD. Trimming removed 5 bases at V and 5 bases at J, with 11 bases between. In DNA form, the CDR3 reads TGTGCCACCAGTGTGGGCACGCATTATGGCTACACCTTC. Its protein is CATSVGTHYGYTF.

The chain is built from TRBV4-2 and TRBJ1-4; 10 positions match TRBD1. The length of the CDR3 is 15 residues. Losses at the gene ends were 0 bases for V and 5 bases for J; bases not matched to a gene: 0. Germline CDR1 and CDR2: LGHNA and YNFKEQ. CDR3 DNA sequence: TGTGCCAGCAGCCAAGAGGGACAGGGGAATGAAAAACTGTTTTTT. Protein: CASSQEGQGNEKLFF.

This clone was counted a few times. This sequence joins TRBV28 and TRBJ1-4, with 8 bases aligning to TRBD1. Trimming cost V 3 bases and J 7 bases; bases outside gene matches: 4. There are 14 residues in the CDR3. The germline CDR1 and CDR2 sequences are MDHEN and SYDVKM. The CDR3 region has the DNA TGTGCCAGCAGTTTGACAGGGGTGACTGAAAAACTGTTTTTT. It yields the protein CASSLTGVTEKLFF.

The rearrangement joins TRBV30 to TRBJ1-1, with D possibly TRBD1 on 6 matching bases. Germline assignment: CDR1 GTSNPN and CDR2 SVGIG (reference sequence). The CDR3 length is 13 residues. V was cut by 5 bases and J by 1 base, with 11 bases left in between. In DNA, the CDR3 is TGTGCCTGGCATGGGACATCGAACACTGAAGCTTTCTTT. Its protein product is CAWHGTSNTEAFF. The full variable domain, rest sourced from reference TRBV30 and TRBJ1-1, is SQTIHQWPATLVQPVGSPLSLECTVEGTSNPNLYWYRQAAGRGLQLLFYSVGIGQISSEVPQNLSASRPQDRQFILSSKKLLLSDSGFYLCAWHGTSNTEAFFGQGTRLTVV.

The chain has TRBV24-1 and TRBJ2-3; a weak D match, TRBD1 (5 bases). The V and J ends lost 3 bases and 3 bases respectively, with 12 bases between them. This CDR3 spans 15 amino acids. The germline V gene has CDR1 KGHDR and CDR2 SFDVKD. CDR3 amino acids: CATSDPGSPTDTQYF. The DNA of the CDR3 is TGTGCCACCAGTGATCCAGGGTCCCCAACAGATACGCAGTATTTT.

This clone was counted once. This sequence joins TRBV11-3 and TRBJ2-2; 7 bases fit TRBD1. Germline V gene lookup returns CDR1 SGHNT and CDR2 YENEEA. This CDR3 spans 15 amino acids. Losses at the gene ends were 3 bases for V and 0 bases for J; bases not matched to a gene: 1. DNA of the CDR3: TGTGCCAGCAGCTTTCAGGGGGCGAACACCGGGGAGCTGTTTTTT. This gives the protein CASSFQGANTGELFF.